This TCR beta chain was identified in a study of OX40 agonist ivuxolimab in advanced cancers. This clone was observed a single time. Using immunoSEQ multiplex PCR, the repertoire was profiled, and TCRdb retains in-frame clones only, with some absent. The data show 70,000 to 90,000 clones, nearly 90% seen once. The input for sequencing was CD4+ or CD8+ T cells sorted from blood, taken in a trial of the OX40 agonist ivuxolimab. This receptor was obtained from an adult with an advanced solid tumor such as melanoma, head and neck, liver or kidney cancer.

CDR3 sequence (DNA): TGCAGCGTTGAAAGGGGGCAGAGGGGAGATACGCAGTATTTT. It specifies CSVERGQRGDTQYF. The chain couples TRBV29-1 to TRBJ2-3; 7 bases are a match to TRBD1. With V trimmed by 2 bases and J by 5 bases, 7 bases remained unmatched. The CDR3 extends over 14 amino acids. The germline V gene encodes CDR1 SQVTM and CDR2 ANQGSEA.